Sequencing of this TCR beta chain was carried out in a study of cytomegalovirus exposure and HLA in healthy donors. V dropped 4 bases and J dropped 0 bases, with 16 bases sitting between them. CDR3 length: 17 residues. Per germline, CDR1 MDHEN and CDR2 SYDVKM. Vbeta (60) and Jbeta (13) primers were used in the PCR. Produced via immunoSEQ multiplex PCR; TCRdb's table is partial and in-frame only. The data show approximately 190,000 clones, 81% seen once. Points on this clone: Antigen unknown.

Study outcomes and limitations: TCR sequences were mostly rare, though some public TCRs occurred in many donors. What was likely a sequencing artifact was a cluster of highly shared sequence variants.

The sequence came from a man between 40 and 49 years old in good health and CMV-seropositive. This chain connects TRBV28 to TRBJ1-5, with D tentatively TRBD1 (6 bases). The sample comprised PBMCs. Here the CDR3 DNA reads TGTGCCAGCAGTTCCCTGAGACAGGAGACTAGCAATCAGCCCCAGCATTTT. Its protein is CASSSLRQETSNQPQHF.